This T cell receptor beta chain was recovered during a study of T cell repertoires in cytomegalovirus infection (dated by TCRdb to about 2019). Some background on the complete study: Donor HLA type was relevant to the analysis, as public TCR beta signatures indicated carriage of CMV infection together with the matching HLA type. What the work shows at the level of the full study, not this receptor alone: The ex vivo response was dominated by HLA-C-restricted CMV-specific TCR beta clonotypes, which also provided the single most frequent clonotype in two of eight donors. Cumulative frequency of public TCR beta family members discriminated carriers of CMV infection plus the relevant HLA type in this cohort and an independent approximately 400-donor cohort.

Instrument used: Illumina HiSeq 1500. TCRdb's own reprocessing of the public reads used fastp at Q25 and MiXCR and kept productive beta chains. Each record represents a unique CDR3 protein, reported with the most common genes and DNA among its rows. This sample holds 500,000 to 600,000 distinct CDR3 sequences; 16% were observed only once. The ten largest clones take up approximately 24% of the sample. Trimming takes 0 bases from V and 7 bases from J, and the germline ends sit 4 bases apart. Via the germline V gene (reference sequence), CDR1 is SGHKS and CDR2 YYEKEE. The CDR3 starts with the cysteine, ends with the phenylalanine, and has 11 residues. The DNA shown is the 33-base CDR3, in frame from base 1. About this clonotype itself: The clone's antigen remains unknown. Base-call qualities are not available, and no considerably larger clone is one nucleotide away.

The sequence was collected from a human donor in good health (CMV status not recorded). Some clones in this sample may be carry-over from other donors' samples. Rearrangement joined TRBV5-5 to TRBJ1-1; confidence is insufficient to name the D gene. The sequenced sample consisted of CD8+ T cells from PBMCs. This receptor has the CDR3 CASSLVLEAFF. At the DNA level, the sequence is TGTGCCAGCAGCTTGGTCCTTGAAGCTTTCTTT.